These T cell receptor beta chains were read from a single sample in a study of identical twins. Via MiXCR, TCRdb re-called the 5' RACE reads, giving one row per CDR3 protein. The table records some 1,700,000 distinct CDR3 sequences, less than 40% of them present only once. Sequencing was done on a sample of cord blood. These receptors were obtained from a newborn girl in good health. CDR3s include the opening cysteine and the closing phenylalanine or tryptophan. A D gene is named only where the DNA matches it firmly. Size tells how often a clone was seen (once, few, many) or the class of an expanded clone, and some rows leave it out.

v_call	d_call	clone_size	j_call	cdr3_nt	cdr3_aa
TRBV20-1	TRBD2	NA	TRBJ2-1	TGCAGTGCCATACTAGCGGGAGGGCCGTACAATGAGCAGTTCTTC	CSAILAGGPYNEQFF
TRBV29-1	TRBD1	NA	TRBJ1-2	TGCAGCGCTCGACAGGGGGAGGACTATGGCTACACCTTC	CSARQGEDYGYTF
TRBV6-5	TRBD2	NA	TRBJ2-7	TGTGCCAGCAGTACGGTCCTAGCGGGATCCTACGAGCAGTACTTC	CASSTVLAGSYEQYF
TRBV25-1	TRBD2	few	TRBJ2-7	TGTGCCAGCAGTGATAGCTCGACTAGCTGGTTCAATGAGCAGTACTTC	CASSDSSTSWFNEQYF
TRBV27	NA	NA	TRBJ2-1	TGTGCCCGCAGGCTTGGTCGCTGGGGCTACAATGAGCAGTTCTTC	CARRLGRWGYNEQFF
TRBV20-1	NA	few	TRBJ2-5	TGCAGTGCCACATCAGGGGAGTTCAAAGAGACCCAGTACTTC	CSATSGEFKETQYF
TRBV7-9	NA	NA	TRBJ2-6	TGTGCCAGCAGCTTAGCAGGGCCCTCTGGGGCCAACGTCCTGACTTTC	CASSLAGPSGANVLTF
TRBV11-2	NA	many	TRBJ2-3	TGTGCCAGCAGCTCGGTGGATACGCAGTATTTT	CASSSVDTQYF
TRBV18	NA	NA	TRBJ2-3	TGTGCCAGCTCACCGGTCGGGGCCACAGATACGCAGTATTTT	CASSPVGATDTQYF
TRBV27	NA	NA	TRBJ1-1	TGTGCCAGCAGTTTATATGCCCGGACGAACACTGAAGCTTTCTTT	CASSLYARTNTEAFF
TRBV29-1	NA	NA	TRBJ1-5	TGCAGCGTTGCTACAGGAATTAGCAATCAGCCCCAGCATTTT	CSVATGISNQPQHF
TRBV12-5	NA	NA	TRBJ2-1	TGTGCTAGTGGTCCCTTCGACGGGAAGGGGGGACACAATGAGCAGTTCTTC	CASGPFDGKGGHNEQFF
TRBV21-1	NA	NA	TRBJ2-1	TGTGCCAGCCTCACTAGCGGCTCCTACAATGAGCAGTTCTTC	CASLTSGSYNEQFF
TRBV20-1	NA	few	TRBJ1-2	TGCAGTGCTAGGTTGCAGGTCTATGGCTACACCTTC	CSARLQVYGYTF
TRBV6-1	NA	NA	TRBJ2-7	TGTGCCAGCAGTGAAATGGCAGTCTCCTACGAGCAGTACTTC	CASSEMAVSYEQYF
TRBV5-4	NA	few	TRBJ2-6	TGTGCCAGCAGCGGAAGGGGTGGTGGGGCCAACGTCCTGACTTTC	CASSGRGGGANVLTF
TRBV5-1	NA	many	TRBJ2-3	TGCGCCAGCTGTATGCTGGGGACTAGCACAGATACGCAGTATTTT	CASCMLGTSTDTQYF
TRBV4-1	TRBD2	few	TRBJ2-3	TGCGCCAGCAGCCAAATAACTAGCGGCCTGGGGAATACGCAGTATTTT	CASSQITSGLGNTQYF